This entry is about one T cell receptor beta chain. Which antigen it targets is not known. There are no base qualities to consult, and no much larger clone falls within one base. Other DNA sequences from this sample encode an identical CDR3 as well. For CDR1 and CDR2, the germline V gene lists KGHSH and LQKENI. The CDR3 sequence holds 13 residues, the cysteine and phenylalanine included. Only the CDR3 DNA stays, 39 bases, in frame from base 1. V is pared back by 2 bases and J by 5 bases, with 9 bases lying between the germline termini. This sample is part of a study of shared clonotypes between healthy human individuals (dated by TCRdb to about 2020). For the study in its entirety: The cohort included three men and a couple of women between 18 and 49 years of age. Libraries were prepared and TCR repertoires were sequenced by different laboratories using diverse techniques, in order to increase sequencing depth and limit assay-specific biases. To estimate repertoire size and how much clonotypes are shared between individuals, the study performed deep sequencing of blood TCR repertoires from roughly five healthy adults. Between about 0.85 and 8.9 billion PBMCs per donor were obtained by leukapheresis. Per donor, three plates each were used for CD4 naive and CD4 memory, two for CD8 naive, and one for CD8 memory.

What the research found in general, with its limitations: Higher generation probabilities were observed for clonotypes shared by all four sorted-subset donors than for non-shared clonotypes. About 5% of naive CD4, around 3.5% of naive CD8, about 2.5% of memory CD4, and around 0.4% of memory CD8 clonotypes were shared across several donors. Sampling was restricted to blood, and TCR repertoires in tissue are likely to differ from TCR repertoires in blood. Pairwise subsampling led to the expectation that sequencing depth would affect the degree of clonotype sharing among donors. Naive subsets generally had larger estimated clonotype richness than memory subsets did. Rarefaction of sorted-subset datasets indicated incomplete sequencing despite the large sequencing depth. Because the study included a small number of donors, the genetic and exposure-history diversity represented was limited.

Using the deep immunoSEQ assay, multiplex PCR amplified TCR CDR3 regions from genomic DNA. Extracted genomic DNA from each cell subset was spread evenly across all wells of several immunoSEQ 96-well plates, with each plate serving as a replicate. For sorted subsets, each replicate PCR was loaded with around 220 ng genomic DNA, equivalent to 25,000 to 30,000 T cell genomes. The purified libraries were quantified using a Qubit 3.0 fluorometer, sized with a Bioanalyzer 2100, and then quantified again using the KAPA Library Quantification kit. A separate single-read 150-cycle Illumina NextSeq 550 flow cell was used to sequence each immunoSEQ 96-well plate. From the authors' description of their analysis: The immunoSEQ output contained only junctional sequences without quality scores, so filtering could not match that applied to full-length reads. Sequences were annotated with PyIR, a Python wrapper for IgBLAST v1.9, and V/J genes and CDR3 were assigned using IMGT germline references. Reads were filtered out if the reads had weak V/J assignments (E-value above 1e-6), no CDR3, stop codons, out-of-frame junctions, or ambiguous translated residues. V3J clonotypes were defined as sequences sharing an identical inferred V gene, J gene, and CDR3 amino acid sequence. To compute the percentage overlap between repertoires, the number of shared unique clonotypes was divided by the size of the smaller repertoire. RTK rarefaction, the Chao1 estimator, and Recon v2.1 estimates of unobserved clonotypes were used to assess repertoire richness. Generation probabilities for all TCRbeta clonotypes obtained by the gDNA method from a handful of donors were computed using OLGA. Here the immuneACCESS table is served through TCRdb, limited to in-frame sequences with V and J called. Missing clones are a known gap in these copies; in checked studies unresolved V genes cover under half, and the rest lacks a known reason. V, J and clone size are taken as reported in that table, and D and trimming were inferred from the DNA itself. The sample profile shows 2.3 million or so clones; over 90% of them were found once. The biggest ten clones account for 0.35% to 0.45% of the sample.

Donors were healthy HIV-negative adults with no recently reported acute infections or vaccinations. Every donor was a Caucasian adult residing in Nashville, Tennessee, USA. CD4+ T cells were enriched by magnetic negative selection; naive cells were then positively selected on CD45RA, and the negative fraction formed the memory subset. Blood was obtained by leukapheresis, after which PBMCs were separated by Ficoll-Histopaque density gradient centrifugation and cryopreserved in liquid nitrogen vapor phase. Analytical flow cytometry was used to check the purity and quantity of every magnetically sorted T cell population. Each sorted fraction had its genomic DNA isolated and then quantified by UV absorbance on a Nanodrop 2000c.

The specimen sequenced was naive CD4+ T cells from PBMCs. This specimen's cell subset or site label, interpreted: CD45RA+ positively selected. This receptor was identified in a man in his late teens or twenties in good health. Some clones in this sample may be carry-over from other donors' samples. This chain joins TRBV18 to TRBJ2-5; the D gene cannot be named for sure. The CDR3 amino acid sequence is: CASSPGIEETQYF. The sequence in DNA is TGTGCCAGCTCACCAGGGATTGAGGAGACCCAGTACTTC.